A single sample is the source of the 31 T cell receptor beta chains below, sequenced in a study of OX40 agonist ivuxolimab in advanced cancers. The repertoire was sequenced with immunoSEQ multiplex PCR; TCRdb's copy has only in-frame clones and lacks some. This sample carries roughly 76,000 clones, about nine tenths of them seen once, and the ten largest clones take around 4.1%. The source material was CD4+ or CD8+ T cells sorted from blood, sampled in a trial of the OX40 agonist ivuxolimab. All receptors come from an adult with an advanced solid tumor such as melanoma, head and neck, liver or kidney cancer.

The chain uses TRBV19 and TRBJ2-3; 8 bases are a match to TRBD2. J lost 2 bases, V lost 4 bases, and 2 bases had no gene match. The CDR3 runs 14 residues. CDR1 and CDR2 from the germline V gene are LNHDA and SQIVND (reference sequence). CDR3 protein: CASSSGRITDTQYF. CDR3 DNA sequence: TGTGCCAGTAGTAGCGGGAGGATCACAGATACGCAGTATTTT.

As to this clone: The junction shows a germline mismatch at one end, possibly a read error. This same CDR3 is encoded by further DNA sequences in the sample. V gene TRBV19 combines with J gene TRBJ1-2; a weak D match, TRBD1 (6 bases). This CDR3 region has 13 residues. Looked up from germline, CDR1 is LNHDA and CDR2 is SQIVND (reference sequence). In DNA form, the CDR3 reads TGTGCCAGTAGGACCCCGGGACACTATGGCTACACATTC. It specifies CASRTPGHYGYTF.

The table lists this clone with a count of one. V gene TRBV30 combines with J gene TRBJ1-1, with D possibly matching TRBD1 (6 bases). V lost 4 bases to trimming and J lost 3 bases, with 12 bases between them. This CDR3 contains 13 residues. Germline CDR1 reads GTSNPN; CDR2 reads SVGIG (reference sequence). The CDR3, as DNA: TGTGCCTGGACCCGACAGGCGGACACTGAAGCTTTCTTT. Its protein is CAWTRQADTEAFF.

The chain links TRBV5-6 to TRBJ2-3; 9 bases align to TRBD1. V trimming: 7 bases; J trimming: 2 bases; junction bases outside the gene matches: 8. Germline loops: CDR1 SGHDT, CDR2 YYEEEE. The CDR3 has 15 residues. The CDR3 reads CASGRTGVVTDTQYF. CDR3 sequence (DNA): TGTGCCAGCGGTCGGACAGGGGTAGTCACAGATACGCAGTATTTT.

This chain connects TRBV11-3 to TRBJ1-4; D unclear. The V and J ends lost 5 bases and 0 bases respectively, with 10 bases between them. This CDR3 is built from 15 residues. Germline assignment: CDR1 SGHNT and CDR2 YENEEA. CDR3 nucleotide sequence: TGTGCCAGCAGCCCACGAGGATCAACTAATGAAAAACTGTTTTTT. This gives the protein CASSPRGSTNEKLFF.

Details on this clone: Germline is not matched at one junction end, which may reflect a read error. This sequence joins TRBV7-7 and TRBJ2-1; 10 positions match TRBD2. Per germline, CDR1 SSHAT and CDR2 FNYEAQ (reference sequence). The CDR3 has 17 residues. The CDR3 sequence: CASSLLAGTVSYNEQFF. Here the CDR3 DNA reads TGTGCTAGCAGCCTACTAGCGGGGACGGTTTCCTACAATGAGCAGTTCTTC.

The chain is built from TRBV6-5 and TRBJ1-1; possibly TRBD1 for D (5 bases). The CDR3 consists of 14 residues. CDR1 is MNHEY, CDR2 SVGAGI, per germline. V lost 6 bases and J 4 bases, leaving 15 bases between the germline ends. CDR3 coding DNA: TGTGCCAGCAGGCTCAGTCAGGGCGGCACTGAAGCTTTCTTT. Amino acid sequence: CASRLSQGGTEAFF.

The genes are TRBV28 and TRBJ1-4; unclear D gene. The germline V gene encodes CDR1 MDHEN and CDR2 SYDVKM. The V end lost 6 bases, the J end lost 5 bases, and 4 bases lay between the germline ends. The CDR3 spans 11 residues. CDR3 loop: CASRHNEKLFF. The CDR3 coding sequence is TGTGCCAGCAGACACAATGAAAAACTGTTTTTT.

This sequence joins TRBV11-3 and TRBJ2-2; 13 bases fit TRBD2. V was clipped by 5 bases and J by 7 bases; unmatched bases: 13. CDR1 is SGHNT and CDR2 is YENEEA in the germline V gene. CDR3 length: 18 amino acids. Here the CDR3 DNA reads TGTGCCAGCAGCCTAGGACTAGCGGGAGCGGGCCGTAGCGGGGAGCTGTTTTTT. Its protein is CASSLGLAGAGRSGELFF. The entire variable domain, with the rest obtained from reference TRBV11-3 and TRBJ2-2, is as follows: EAGVVQSPRYKIIEKKQPVAFWCNPISGHNTLYWYLQNLGQGPELLIRYENEEAVDDSQLPKDRFSAERLKGVDSTLKIQPAELGDSAVYLCASSLGLAGAGRSGELFFGEGSRLTVL.

The V gene is TRBV11-3, the J gene TRBJ1-1; TRBD1 is a possible D gene (6 bases). Germline CDR1 and CDR2: SGHNT and YENEEA. The CDR3 extends over 13 amino acids. Deletions cut 1 base from V and 3 bases from J, with 6 bases between. The CDR3 nucleotides are TGTGCCAGCAGCTTAGGACAGGACACTGAAGCTTTCTTT. Protein product: CASSLGQDTEAFF.

This clone was counted once. CDR3: CASSGVAGSYNEQFF. The DNA of the CDR3 is TGTGCCAGCAGCGGAGTCGCGGGATCCTACAATGAGCAGTTCTTC. The J gene is TRBJ2-1, the V gene TRBV2; perhaps TRBD2 as D (6 bases). Germline V lookup: CDR1 SNHLY, CDR2 FYNNEI. Trimming left V 6 bases short and J 1 base short, with 13 bases between. There are 15 residues in the CDR3.

This chain links TRBV11-2 with TRBJ1-2, with a weak D call TRBD1 (6 bases). The germline gives CDR1 SGHAT, CDR2 FQNNGV. The CDR3 contains 14 residues. V was clipped by 3 bases and J by 4 bases, with 12 bases between them. In DNA, the CDR3 is TGTGCCAGCAGCTTCGGCAGGGGAGTCTATGGCTACACCTTC. This codes for CASSFGRGVYGYTF.

The rearrangement joins TRBV7-9 to TRBJ1-4; 9 bases map to TRBD1. From germline, CDR1 is SEHNR and CDR2 FQNEAQ (reference sequence). This CDR3 spans 13 amino acids. J lost 14 bases, V lost 1 base, and 5 bases had no gene match. The CDR3 bases are TGTGCCAGCAGCTTAGGGGGACAGGGAATCCTGTTTTTT. Residues: CASSLGGQGILFF.

The rearrangement uses TRBV11-3 and TRBJ2-1; D is perhaps TRBD1 (6 bases). This CDR3 is 14 amino acids long. The germline V and J ends were trimmed by 5 bases and 7 bases, with 15 bases remaining between them. Germline CDR1 reads SGHNT; CDR2 reads YENEEA. The CDR3, as DNA: TGTGCCAGCAGCCGGGACATTCGTTGGAATGAGCAGTTCTTC. Translation: CASSRDIRWNEQFF.

The V call is TRBV5-1, the J call TRBJ2-1, with D maybe TRBD2 (5 bases). CDR3 length: 15 amino acids. The germline V gene encodes CDR1 SGHRS and CDR2 YFSETQ. The V end lost 0 bases, the J end lost 2 bases, and 9 bases lay between the germline ends. The CDR3 DNA reads TGCGCCAGCAGCTTGGCTAGCTCAACCTACAATGAGCAGTTCTTC. It is translated as CASSLASSTYNEQFF.

V gene TRBV2 combines with J gene TRBJ2-7, with D perhaps TRBD1 (6 bases). The CDR3 spans 13 residues. CDR1 is SNHLY, CDR2 FYNNEI, per germline. The V and J ends lost 6 bases and 3 bases respectively, with 12 bases between them. As DNA, the CDR3 is TGTGCCAGCAGGAACAGGGAAGGCTACGAGCAGTACTTC. Protein: CASRNREGYEQYF.

This clone appeared once. This chain links TRBV1 with TRBJ2-5; TRBD2 reflects the table's D call only, with no check against the DNA. TRBV1 is a pseudogene segment. The CDR3 is 18 amino acids. The CDR3 DNA reads TGCACCAGCAGCCGGCGAGAGGTCGGGGAGGCGATCAAAGAGACCCAGTACTTC. Encoded protein: CTSSRREVGEAIKETQYF.

This clone was recorded only once. The chain has TRBV18 and TRBJ1-2; 7 nucleotides align to TRBD1. There are 16 residues in the CDR3. The V gene end was trimmed by 0 bases and the J gene end by 6 bases; junction bases not matched to a gene: 10. Germline lookup yields CDR1 KGHSH and CDR2 LQKENI. CDR3 DNA sequence: TGTGCCAGCTCACCACCGTTGAACAGGGGAGACGATGGCTACACCTTC. Amino acid sequence: CASSPPLNRGDDGYTF.

The genes are TRBV7-2 and TRBJ2-2, with 10 positions matching TRBD1. The CDR3 totals 15 residues. Germline V gene lookup returns CDR1 SGHTA and CDR2 FQGNSA. J lost 4 bases, V lost 3 bases, and 2 bases had no gene match. CDR3 sequence (DNA): TGTGCCAGCAGCTTGGGACAGGGGTCCACCGGGGAGCTGTTTTTT. Encoded protein: CASSLGQGSTGELFF.

The chain joins TRBV27 to TRBJ2-7, with a tentative D call TRBD2 (6 bases). V was clipped by 7 bases and J by 4 bases, with 17 bases between them. CDR1 is MNHEY, CDR2 SMNVEV, per germline (reference sequence). The CDR3 length is 14 residues. As DNA, the CDR3 is TGTGCCAGCACCTCGGGGACTGGGCTATACGAGCAGTACTTC. It specifies CASTSGTGLYEQYF.

The chain links TRBV9 to TRBJ2-2, with 9 bases identical to TRBD1. There are 16 residues in the CDR3. Trimming cost V 4 bases and J 4 bases; bases outside gene matches: 8. Germline values: CDR1 SGDLS, CDR2 YYNGEE. CDR3 in amino acids: CASSPRDRVGTGELFF. The CDR3 nucleotides are TGTGCCAGCAGCCCTAGGGACAGGGTCGGCACCGGGGAGCTGTTTTTT.

Only one count was recorded for this clone. In DNA, the CDR3 is TGTGCCAGCAAACGGGAGGGCGGGGATACGCAGTATTTT. Its protein is CASKREGGDTQYF. The V call is TRBV6-1, the J call TRBJ2-3, with TRBD2 matching 8 bases. Germline V lookup: CDR1 MNHNS, CDR2 SASEGT. The length of the CDR3 is 13 residues. V dropped 7 bases and J dropped 6; count of bases not matched to a gene: 6.

The chain combines TRBV10-3 with TRBJ1-5, with D possibly TRBD1 on 5 matching bases. Germline assignment: CDR1 ENHRY and CDR2 SYGVKD. This CDR3 has 13 residues. Trimming stripped 3 bases from V and 6 bases from J, with 9 bases between. DNA of the CDR3: TGTGCCATCAGTGACAGGGCGAGTCAGCCCCAGCATTTT. Protein: CAISDRASQPQHF.

This clone was seen a handful of times. The V gene is TRBV14, the J gene TRBJ2-7; TRBD2 agrees at 7 bases. V dropped 4 bases and J dropped 2; count of bases not matched to a gene: 8. Per germline, CDR1 SGHDN and CDR2 FVKESK. The CDR3 extends over 15 amino acids. CDR3 amino acids: CASSRLGGYPYEQYF. CDR3 sequence (DNA): TGTGCCAGCAGCCGCCTGGGGGGGTATCCCTACGAGCAGTACTTC.

The rearrangement joins TRBV7-9 to TRBJ2-1; D is uncertain. Germline V gives CDR1 SEHNR, CDR2 FQNEAQ (reference sequence). The CDR3 extends over 12 amino acids. V lost 1 base and J lost 8, with 6 bases in between. The CDR3 nucleotides read TGTGCCAGCAGCTTAGTGGTATATGAGCAGTTCTTC. Translated: CASSLVVYEQFF.

The gene calls are TRBV5-1 and TRBJ2-1, with TRBD2 matching 8 bases. CDR3 size: 13 residues. J lost 10 bases, V lost 0 bases, and 3 bases had no gene match. The V gene's germline CDR1 is SGHRS and CDR2 YFSETQ. The CDR3 region is CASSLVREGEQFF. The CDR3 nucleotides read TGCGCCAGCAGCTTGGTACGGGAGGGCGAGCAGTTCTTC. The entire variable domain, with the rest obtained from reference TRBV5-1 and TRBJ2-1, is as follows: KAGVTQTPRYLIKTRGQQVTLSCSPISGHRSVSWYQQTPGQGLQFLFEYFSETQRNKGNFPGRFSGRQFSNSRSEMNVSTLELGDSALYLCASSLVREGEQFFGPGTRLTVL.

This chain uses TRBV6-5 with TRBJ1-3; D unclear. Trimming took 6 bases from V and 2 from J, leaving 11 bases between them. This CDR3 region has 14 residues. Germline assignment: CDR1 MNHEY and CDR2 SVGAGI. Here the CDR3 reads CASRHMGTGNTIYF. The CDR3, as DNA: TGTGCCAGCAGGCACATGGGGACTGGAAACACCATATATTTT.

V gene TRBV28 combines with J gene TRBJ1-1; no clear D gene. The V end was cut by 8 bases, the J end by 2 bases, with 6 bases between. Germline CDR1 and CDR2: MDHEN and SYDVKM. There are 11 residues in the CDR3. The CDR3 sequence is CASEKNTEAFF. The DNA for the CDR3 is TGTGCCAGCGAAAAAAACACTGAAGCTTTCTTT.

This chain uses TRBV19 with TRBJ2-5; 10 nucleotides agree with TRBD2. From germline, CDR1 is LNHDA and CDR2 SQIVND (reference sequence). CDR3 size: 16 residues. V lost 3 bases, J lost 1 base, and 5 bases stayed unmatched. CDR3 amino acids: CASSILRLAGQETQYF. Written as DNA, the CDR3 is TGTGCCAGTAGTATTTTGAGACTAGCGGGCCAAGAGACCCAGTACTTC.

V gene TRBV4-1 combines with J gene TRBJ2-1; 8 bases agree with TRBD2. Germline V gene lookup returns CDR1 MGHRA and CDR2 YSYEKL. The CDR3 runs 18 residues. J gave up 10 bases and V 2 bases, and 19 bases lay outside the gene matches. This CDR3 reads CASSQTLLREDRYVEQFF. CDR3 nucleotide sequence: TGCGCCAGCAGCCAAACCCTCCTGCGGGAGGATCGCTATGTCGAGCAGTTCTTC.

The chain joins TRBV20-1 to TRBJ1-2; D gene uncertain. The V end was cut by 4 bases, the J end by 7 bases, with 10 bases between. CDR1 and CDR2 from the germline V gene are DFQATT and SNEGSKA (reference sequence). This CDR3 spans 11 amino acids. In nucleotides, the CDR3 is TGCAGTGCTAACCACGAAGCTGGCTACACCTTC. Translation gives CSANHEAGYTF.